These 26 T cell receptor beta chains were all obtained from the same sample, sequenced in a study of vaccination and CD4 T cells after COVID-19. No antigen is known for these receptors. Cultured CD4+ T-cell DNA underwent Oncomine TCR Beta short-read sequencing. TCRdb re-called the PCR reads with MiXCR, one entry per CDR3 protein. The table lists 9,500 to 15,000 distinct CDR3 sequences, more than 55% of them singletons. Treatment given: roughly ten-day PBMC culture with coronavirus spike peptide pools or control peptides (ViraFEST assay). The sequencing sample was made of CD4+ T cells from blood, cultured in vitro. These receptors were taken from a human donor who had recovered from COVID-19.

Comment on this clonotype: The junction shows a germline mismatch at one end, possibly a read error. The chain couples TRBV30 to TRBJ1-5; unclear D gene. The CDR3 loop spans 14 amino acids. Germline V gene data show CDR1 as GTSNPN and CDR2 as SVGIG (reference sequence). CDR3 loop: CTWSLGDSNQPQHF. CDR3 in DNA: TGTACCTGGAGTCTTGGGGATAGCAATCAGCCCCAGCATTTT.

The chain combines TRBV6-2 or TRBV6-3 with TRBJ2-2; TRBD1 matches 7 bases. Germline V CDR1 and CDR2: MNHEY, SVGEGT. V shed 6 bases and J 6 bases; nucleotides not matched to a gene: 10. The CDR3 length is 15 residues. CDR3 protein: CASRRTGQGAGELFF. Here the CDR3 DNA reads TGTGCCAGCAGAAGAACCGGGCAGGGGGCCGGGGAGCTGTTTTTT.

This rearrangement joins TRBV2 to TRBJ2-2; TRBD2 aligns across 13 bases. This CDR3 comprises 18 residues. Germline V gene sequence: CDR1 SNHLY, CDR2 FYNNEI. The J segment lost 7 bases and the V segment lost 4 bases, leaving 12 bases of the junction unmatched. CDR3 region: CASSAGGGLAGVVGELFF. For the CDR3, the DNA is TGTGCCAGCAGTGCCGGCGGTGGACTAGCGGGAGTTGTCGGGGAGCTGTTTTTT. The variable domain in full, completed from reference TRBV2 and TRBJ2-2, reads EPEVTQTPSHQVTQMGQEVILRCVPISNHLYFYWYRQILGQKVEFLVSFYNNEISEKSEIFDDQFSVERPDGSNFTLKIRSTKLEDSAMYFCASSAGGGLAGVVGELFFGEGSRLTVL.

This clonotype was seen once. J is TRBJ2-2 and V is TRBV10-3; unclear D gene. The CDR3 contains 11 residues. CDR1 ENHRY and CDR2 SYGVKD come from the germline V gene. Between the trimmed V and J ends, which lost 7 bases and 4 bases, there was a span of 4 bases. CDR3: CAITATGELFF. CDR3 sequence (DNA): TGTGCCATCACCGCCACCGGGGAGCTGTTTTTT.

V is TRBV6-5 and J is TRBJ2-7; 7 bases match TRBD2. The CDR3 is 14 residues long. Germline CDR1 and CDR2: MNHEY and SVGAGI. V lost 2 bases and J lost 5; bases outside the gene matches: 6. Written as DNA, the CDR3 is TGTGCCAGCAGTTACCTGCGGGAGAAGGACGAGCAGTACTTC. Protein product: CASSYLREKDEQYF.

This clonotype was seen more than once but under ten times. This sequence joins TRBV5-1 and TRBJ2-1; 8 bases line up with TRBD2. This CDR3 region has 16 residues. V was pared by 4 bases and J by 9 bases, with 15 bases of the junction left unmatched. Germline V gene data show CDR1 as SGHRS and CDR2 as YFSETQ. The CDR3 sequence: CASSRGASGSMVEQFF. CDR3 nucleotide sequence: TGCGCCAGCAGCAGGGGCGCGAGCGGGAGTATGGTTGAGCAGTTCTTC.

V is TRBV30 and J is TRBJ2-2; tentative D call: TRBD2 (5 bases). Per germline, CDR1 GTSNPN and CDR2 SVGIG (reference sequence). V was cut by 0 bases and J by 0 bases, with 11 bases left in between. The CDR3 sequence is 16 residues long. CDR3: CAWSVLWTANTGELFF. Here the CDR3 DNA reads TGTGCCTGGAGTGTACTCTGGACTGCGAACACCGGGGAGCTGTTTTTT.

This clonotype occurred once. The chain links TRBV20-1 to TRBJ2-3, with D maybe TRBD2 (6 bases). CDR1 DFQATT and CDR2 SNEGSKA come from the germline V gene (reference sequence). The ends were cut back, 0 bases at V and 2 bases at J, with 12 bases in the middle. This CDR3 region has 15 residues. CDR3 nucleotide sequence: TGCAGTGCTAGAGACGCGGGAATTCCCACAGATACGCAGTATTTT. This gives the protein CSARDAGIPTDTQYF.

This chain joins TRBV4-1 and TRBJ1-5, with TRBD1 matching 8 bases. The V gene's germline CDR1 is MGHRA and CDR2 YSYEKL. This CDR3 comprises 16 residues. V lost 1 base to trimming and J lost 7 bases; unmatched junction nucleotides: 9. The CDR3 loop is CASSQAPGGSEQPQHF. As DNA, the CDR3 is TGCGCCAGCAGCCAAGCACCAGGGGGCTCGGAGCAGCCCCAGCATTTT.

This clonotype was seen a handful of times. J is TRBJ1-6 and V is TRBV7-2; no reliable D call. Germline V gene data show CDR1 as SGHTA and CDR2 as FQGNSA. The germline V and J ends were trimmed by 1 base and 7 bases, with 14 bases remaining between them. The CDR3 loop spans 16 amino acids. The CDR3 protein is CASSLEYLTSNSPLHF. The DNA of the CDR3 is TGTGCCAGCAGCTTAGAGTATCTTACCTCGAATTCACCCCTCCACTTT. The full variable domain, rest sourced from reference TRBV7-2 and TRBJ1-6, is GAGVSQSPSNKVTEKGKDVELRCDPISGHTALYWYRQSLGQGLEFLIYFQGNSAPDKSGLPSDRFSAERTGGSVSTLTIQRTQQEDSAVYLCASSLEYLTSNSPLHFGNGTRLTVT.

The V call is TRBV20-1, the J call TRBJ1-5; TRBD1 matches 7 bases. The CDR3 contains 15 residues. From germline, CDR1 is DFQATT and CDR2 SNEGSKA (reference sequence). V lost 5 bases to trimming and J lost 0 bases; unmatched junction nucleotides: 7. CDR3 residues: CSARTGTDSNQPQHF. The CDR3 DNA sequence: TGCAGTGCTCGTACCGGGACAGATAGCAATCAGCCCCAGCATTTT.

This clonotype was detected a few times. V and J are TRBV24-1 and TRBJ1-1; TRBD1 aligns across 10 bases. Germline lookup yields CDR1 KGHDR and CDR2 SFDVKD. The junction had 3 bases not matched to a gene; V was cut back by 7 bases and J by 5 bases. The CDR3 is 13 amino acids. The CDR3 DNA reads TGTGCCACCAGCGGGACAGGGGAAACTGAAGCTTTCTTT. Residues: CATSGTGETEAFF.

This clonotype was seen a few times. The gene calls are TRBV20-1 and TRBJ2-1, with a weak D call TRBD1 (6 bases). The CDR3 spans 15 residues. The V end was cut by 5 bases, the J end by 3 bases, with 17 bases between. The germline V gene encodes CDR1 DFQATT and CDR2 SNEGSKA (reference sequence). CDR3 sequence (DNA): TGCAGTGCTGAATGGGGCGTAGGGGGCTACAATGAGCAGTTCTTC. Translated: CSAEWGVGGYNEQFF.

J is TRBJ1-5 and V is TRBV18; D is perhaps TRBD1 (5 bases). Trimming left V 6 bases short and J 5 bases short, with 11 bases between. From germline, CDR1 is KGHSH and CDR2 LQKENI. The CDR3 is 13 amino acids. The CDR3 nucleotides are TGTGCCAGCTCGACAGCGAATCATCAGCCCCAGCATTTT. This sequence encodes CASSTANHQPQHF. Based on the CDR3 plus reference TRBV18 and TRBJ1-5, the full variable domain is NAGVMQNPRHLVRRRGQEARLRCSPMKGHSHVYWYRQLPEEGLKFMVYLQKENIIDESGMPKERFSAEFPKEGPSILRIQQVVRGDSAAYFCASSTANHQPQHFGDGTRLSIL.

The chain employs TRBV28 and TRBJ1-6; 9 bases line up with TRBD1. There are 15 residues in the CDR3. CDR1 and CDR2 from the germline V gene are MDHEN and SYDVKM. V was clipped by 2 bases and J by 8 bases; unmatched bases: 4. Written as DNA, the CDR3 is TGTGCCAGCAGTTTAGGGGGACAGGGTGATTCACCCCTCCACTTT. It codes for CASSLGGQGDSPLHF.

This chain connects TRBV6-1 to TRBJ1-5; D is ambiguous. In germline, CDR1 is MNHNS, CDR2 SASEGT. Trimming took 6 bases from V and 1 from J, leaving 13 bases between them. This CDR3 has 15 amino acids. CDR3 loop: CASRSLRGSNQPQHF. DNA for the CDR3: TGTGCCAGCAGATCCCTACGAGGGAGCAATCAGCCCCAGCATTTT.

V is TRBV4-1 and J is TRBJ2-2; D is ambiguous. V was shortened by 1 base and J by 7 bases, with 16 bases between the two germline ends. Germline lookup yields CDR1 MGHRA and CDR2 YSYEKL. The CDR3 is 16 amino acids. DNA of the CDR3: TGCGCCAGCAGCCAAGTTGATATCGTTCAGTTCGGGGAGCTGTTTTTT. It codes for CASSQVDIVQFGELFF.

There are a few counts of this clonotype. As DNA, the CDR3 is TGTGCCAGCAGTTTAGACAAATTCTCCGGGGAGCTGTTTTTT. Its translation is CASSLDKFSGELFF. J is TRBJ2-2 and V is TRBV28; no definite D call. The germline CDR1 and CDR2 sequences are MDHEN and SYDVKM. Trimming removed 2 bases from V and 6 bases from J, with 10 bases in between. The CDR3 consists of 14 residues.

This clonotype was observed a handful of times. The chain's CDR3 is CATSRDRGTGSYGYTF. DNA for the CDR3: TGTGCCACCAGCAGAGATCGCGGGACAGGGTCCTATGGCTACACCTTC. The J gene is TRBJ1-2, the V gene TRBV15; 9 bases line up with TRBD1. Germline V gene sequence: CDR1 LNHNV, CDR2 YYDKDF (reference sequence). CDR3 length: 16 residues. J was trimmed by 4 bases and V by 0 bases; bases with no gene match: 6. Drawing the rest from reference TRBV15 and TRBJ1-2, the complete variable domain is DAMVIQNPRYQVTQFGKPVTLSCSQTLNHNVMYWYQQKSSQAPKLLFHYYDKDFNNEADTPDNFQSRRPNTSFCFLDIRSPGLGDTAMYLCATSRDRGTGSYGYTFGSGTRLTVV.

The chain is built from TRBV5-1 and TRBJ2-1, with 7 nucleotides matching TRBD2. V lost 5 bases and J lost 0; bases outside the gene matches: 11. Germline V gene data show CDR1 as SGHRS and CDR2 as YFSETQ. The CDR3 sequence is 17 residues long. The DNA for the CDR3 is TGCGCCAGCAGGTCCGCATTGGGCGGGAGCTCCTACAATGAGCAGTTCTTC. It yields the protein CASRSALGGSSYNEQFF.

Only a few counts were recorded for this clonotype. The chain uses TRBV20-1 and TRBJ2-1; 9 bases match TRBD2. J gave up 7 bases and V 3 bases, and 13 bases lay outside the gene matches. The CDR3 has 16 amino acids. The germline V gene has CDR1 DFQATT and CDR2 SNEGSKA (reference sequence). CDR3 sequence reads: CSARRGAGGPSNEQFF. Written as DNA, the CDR3 is TGCAGTGCTAGGAGGGGGGCGGGAGGGCCAAGTAATGAGCAGTTCTTC.

The J gene is TRBJ2-3, the V gene TRBV7-3; D is ambiguous. This CDR3 comprises 13 residues. From germline, CDR1 is SGHTA and CDR2 FQGTGA. Trimming shortened V by 4 bases and J by 2 bases, and 7 bases separated the two germline ends. This chain's CDR3 is CASSWVNTDTQYF. As DNA, the CDR3 is TGTGCCAGCAGCTGGGTCAACACAGATACGCAGTATTTT.

The gene calls are TRBV7-9 and TRBJ2-2; D possibly corresponds to TRBD1 (6 bases). The CDR3 spans 18 residues. In germline, CDR1 is SEHNR, CDR2 FQNEAQ (reference sequence). The V and J ends lost 8 bases and 7 bases respectively, with 29 bases between them. The CDR3 DNA reads as TGTGCCAGCGTATATTCCCTCCAGGGGCCCCTGTACAGCGGGGAGCTGTTTTTT. This sequence encodes CASVYSLQGPLYSGELFF.

J is TRBJ1-2 and V is TRBV6-1; D may be TRBD1 (6 bases). Per germline, CDR1 MNHNS and CDR2 SASEGT. Trimming pared 5 bases from V and 14 bases from J, leaving 18 bases between. The length of the CDR3 is 12 residues. The CDR3 loop reads CASSPGTFSGTF. CDR3 bases: TGTGCCAGCAGTCCCGGGACATTTTCGGGGACCTTC.

V and J are TRBV10-3 and TRBJ2-5; D possibly corresponds to TRBD1 (5 bases). This CDR3 spans 14 amino acids. Germline-derived CDR1 and CDR2 are ENHRY and SYGVKD. V gave up 6 bases and J gave up 1 base, with 12 bases separating them. CDR3: CAISPQGSQETQYF. The CDR3 nucleotides read TGTGCCATCAGCCCTCAGGGTAGCCAAGAGACCCAGTACTTC.

The chain has TRBV20-1 and TRBJ1-1; 7 bases agree with TRBD1. The germline V gene encodes CDR1 DFQATT and CDR2 SNEGSKA (reference sequence). The CDR3 is 11 residues long. V lost 4 bases to trimming and J lost 5 bases; unmatched junction nucleotides: 1. In nucleotides, the CDR3 is TGCAGTGCTAACAGGGGAACTGAAGCTTTCTTT. Protein sequence: CSANRGTEAFF.